This TCR beta chain was documented in a study of CD8 T cells in ankylosing spondylitis. Overall study results and limits: About 8 highly homologous variants formed a TCR beta motif that appeared characteristic of ankylosing spondylitis blood. CD8+ disease-linked clones were present at relatively low frequencies in blood. According to the report, clones linked to the disease were significantly enriched in matched synovial fluid samples taken from ankylosing spondylitis patients.

Using quantitative 5'-RACE with molecular barcodes, the authors made TCR beta libraries. TCRdb ran MiXCR on the 5' RACE reads and lists one entry per CDR3 protein. This table holds around 540,000 distinct CDR3 sequences, 12% found once. Germline CDR1 is LGHDT and CDR2 is YNNKEL (reference sequence). This CDR3 region has 18 residues. Trimming removed 0 bases from V and 4 bases from J; junction bases left unmatched: 14. Regarding this clonotype: Its specificity is not known.

The TCR originated in a male donor with ankylosing spondylitis. The chain carries TRBV3-1 and TRBJ1-2, with 7 bases matching TRBD1. The sample was blood, either unsorted or a sorted T cell fraction (not recorded which). The CDR3 DNA sequence: TGTGCCAGCAGCCAAGATGTCGCGAGGCAGGGGGTCCCCTATGGCTACACCTTC. This gives the protein CASSQDVARQGVPYGYTF.